This TCR delta chain was recorded in a study of Vδ1+ human thymocytes (dated by TCRdb to 2016 to 2019). At the level of the whole study: mRNA-level TRG and TRD CDR3 repertoires of highly purified Vdelta1+ thymocytes from young children were characterised as a data resource. Earlier work had validated the multiplex-based CDR3 amplicon strategy against 5'RACE-based methods for generating CDR3 amplicons.

RNA extraction was carried out with the RNeasy mini kit, and reverse transcription was then done using Superscript III. CDR3 amplicons were generated by multiplex PCR with pooled V-gene forward primers and a constant-region reverse primer carrying Illumina adaptor overhangs. Amplicons were gel-purified, then indexed with Nextera index primers over about 8 extra PCR cycles and purified with AMPure XP beads. Libraries were sequenced on an Illumina MiSeq with paired-end 250 bp reads, dual indexing and 20% PhiX spike-in. The authors processed their data as follows. FastQC was used to check read quality, and ea-utils fastq-join was used to merge TRG read pairs. IMGT/HighV-QUEST was used to annotate sequences, retaining only productive sequences with an unambiguous V-gene assignment, and each clonotype was defined by an identical CDR3 sequence. For downstream analysis, the tools were VDJtools 1.1.1, tcR 2.2.3, Treemap and vegan Shannon diversity in R 3.4.4. Clone calls in TCRdb were regenerated from the public reads with CATT, after which identical DNA sequences shared one row. The authors' filters were not applied to this entry. The sample table lists approximately 25,000 delta-chain clones, about 31% of them with a count of one. Roughly 1.4% of the sample goes to the ten largest clones.

The CDR3 numbers 18 residues from cysteine through phenylalanine. CDR3 DNA is the only sequence kept; it has 54 bases, read in frame from the first base. From the germline V gene, CDR1 is GEAIGNYY and CDR2 is EKD. Overall study outcomes, separate from this receptor: Because no clustering by age or sex was observed, donors were not stratified by these variables in the analyses. In contrast to oligoclonal peripheral blood repertoires, thymic TRG and TRD repertoires appeared to be highly polyclonal with Gaussian CDR3 length distributions. Because unexpected Vdelta2 sequences could lead to misinterpretation of bulk repertoire data, the authors recommended using highly purified populations and validating at the single-cell level. Around 20% of thymic TRD sequences were found to be Vdelta2 (and few were Vdelta3) despite high sort purity, in contrast to peripheral blood Vdelta1+ controls. Donors shared many TRG clonotypes (up to about 7x10^3), but TRD repertoires were essentially private, with at most 120 shared.

Thymic samples were depleted of alphabeta T cells, then CD3+ TCRVdelta1+ TCRVdelta2- thymocytes were FACS-sorted. A purity of roughly 97% to 99.6% was achieved for sorted Vdelta1+ thymocytes. Thymic specimens were obtained from about eight paediatric patients, aged from about 5 days to 16 months, who were undergoing corrective cardiac surgery. Thymic tissue was dispersed and mononuclear cells isolated on a Histopaque-1077 density gradient. For staining, the antibodies used were anti-TCRVdelta1 clone TS8.2, anti-TCRVdelta2 clone B6, anti-CD3 clone HIT3a and anti-TCRalphabeta clone IP26. A word on this clone: The antigen this receptor binds is unknown. Base qualities are not provided; no much larger clone lies one nucleotide away. The same CDR3 also results from other DNA sequences found in this sample.

The rearranged segments are TRDV2 and TRDJ3, and TRDD3 matches 7 of the central bases. The source is a boy under two years old who had congenital heart surgery. Sequencing used Vdelta1+ gamma-delta thymocytes from the thymus. What this sample's cell subset or site label stands for: FACS-sorted CD3+ TCRalphabeta- TCRVdelta1+ TCRVdelta2- thymocytes. The nucleotides are TGTGCGACTGTGGGGGACCCCTCGAGCTCCTGGGACACCCGACAGATGTTTTTC. Translated, this is CATVGDPSSSWDTRQMFF.